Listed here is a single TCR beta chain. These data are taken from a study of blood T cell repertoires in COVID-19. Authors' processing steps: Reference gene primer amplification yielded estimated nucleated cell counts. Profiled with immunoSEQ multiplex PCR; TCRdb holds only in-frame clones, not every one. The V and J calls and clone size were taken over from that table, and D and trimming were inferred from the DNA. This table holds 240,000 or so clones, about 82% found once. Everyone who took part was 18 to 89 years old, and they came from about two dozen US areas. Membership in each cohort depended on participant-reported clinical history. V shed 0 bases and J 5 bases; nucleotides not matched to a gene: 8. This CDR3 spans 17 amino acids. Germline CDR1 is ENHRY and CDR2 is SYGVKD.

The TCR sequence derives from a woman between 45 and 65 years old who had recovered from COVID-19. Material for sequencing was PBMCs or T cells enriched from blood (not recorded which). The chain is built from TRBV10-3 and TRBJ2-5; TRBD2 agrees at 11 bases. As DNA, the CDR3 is TGTGCCATCAGTGAGTCGTCCCCGCTAGCGGGAGGTGAGACCCAGTACTTC. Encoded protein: CAISESSPLAGGETQYF.